Following are 7 T cell receptor beta chains from one sample sequenced in a study of shared clonotypes between healthy human individuals. Clones were sequenced by immunoSEQ multiplex PCR, and TCRdb holds only the in-frame ones, with some missing. This table holds about 2.2 million clones, around 93% found once. Terminally differentiated effector memory CD45RA+ cells were left out of the naive CD8 fraction, which was CD45RO-negative and positively selected for CCR7. The specimen was naive CD8+ T cells from PBMCs. These receptor sequences come from a man younger than 30 in good health. Some clones in this sample may be carry-over from other donors' samples.

V usage is TRBV2 and J usage is TRBJ2-1; tentative D call: TRBD2 (6 bases). V shed 10 bases and J shed 10 bases, with 23 bases lying between them. The CDR3 totals 14 residues. Per the germline V gene, CDR1 is SNHLY and CDR2 is FYNNEI. The CDR3 nucleotides are TGTGCCACCCGGGGGACCCGCAATATAGACGAGCAGTTCTTC. Its translation: CATRGTRNIDEQFF.

V is TRBV7-9 and J is TRBJ2-5; 8 positions agree with TRBD1. V lost 5 bases to trimming and J lost 5 bases; unmatched junction nucleotides: 10. CDR1 and CDR2 (germline): SEHNR, FQNEAQ (reference sequence). The CDR3 extends over 15 amino acids. The CDR3 reads CASSGRQGTVETQYF. The CDR3 region has the DNA TGTGCCAGCAGCGGTCGACAGGGGACGGTTGAGACCCAGTACTTC.

This clone was picked up one time. This specimen includes other DNA sequences encoding the same CDR3. The chain has TRBV9 and TRBJ2-7, with D possibly matching TRBD2 (6 bases). Germline CDR1 is SGDLS and CDR2 is YYNGEE. Trimming took 0 bases from V and 4 from J, leaving 11 bases between them. The CDR3 has 14 amino acids. CDR3 sequence: CASSVGLAPYEQYF. The CDR3 region has the DNA TGTGCCAGCAGCGTAGGGCTAGCGCCATACGAGCAGTACTTC.

J is TRBJ2-7 and V is TRBV6-5; TRBD2 is a possible D gene (5 bases). The CDR3 sequence is 11 residues long. The germline V gene has CDR1 MNHEY and CDR2 SVGAGI. V gave up 7 bases and J gave up 6 bases, with 10 bases separating them. Here the CDR3 DNA reads TGTGCCAGCACCGAAGGGAGCGAGCAGTACTTC. As protein: CASTEGSEQYF.

Comment on this clone: In the same sample, other DNA sequences code for this CDR3. Here the CDR3 DNA reads TGTGCCAGCAGTGAACGACTAGCGGGAGCCTACGAGCAGTACTTC. Translation gives CASSERLAGAYEQYF. The gene calls are TRBV6-1 and TRBJ2-7; 12 bases match TRBD2. Germline V gives CDR1 MNHNS, CDR2 SASEGT. Trimming at V came to 2 bases and at J to 2 bases, leaving 1 base not matched to a gene. CDR3 length equals 15 residues.

The genes are TRBV5-1 and TRBJ2-7; weak D call: TRBD2 (5 bases). V shed 0 bases and J shed 3 bases, with 10 bases lying between them. The CDR3 is made up of 14 amino acids. The germline CDR1 and CDR2 sequences are SGHRS and YFSETQ. CDR3 in amino acids: CASSLESSFYEQYF. CDR3 nucleotide sequence: TGCGCCAGCAGCTTGGAGTCTAGCTTCTACGAGCAGTACTTC. Full variable domain (remainder filled in from reference TRBV5-1 and TRBJ2-7): KAGVTQTPRYLIKTRGQQVTLSCSPISGHRSVSWYQQTPGQGLQFLFEYFSETQRNKGNFPGRFSGRQFSNSRSEMNVSTLELGDSALYLCASSLESSFYEQYFGPGTRLTVT.

V gene TRBV7-8 combines with J gene TRBJ2-2; no reliable D call. Deletions cut 5 bases from V and 3 bases from J, with 10 bases between. The CDR3 is made up of 14 amino acids. CDR1 is SGHVS, CDR2 FQNEAQ, per germline. CDR3 in amino acids: CASSPDTYTGELFF. The CDR3 nucleotides are TGTGCCAGCAGCCCAGACACGTACACCGGGGAGCTGTTTTTT. The full variable domain, with the rest looked up from reference TRBV7-8 and TRBJ2-2, is GAGVSQSPRYKVAKRGQDVALRCDPISGHVSLFWYQQALGQGPEFLTYFQNEAQLDKSGLPSDRFFAERPEGSVSTLKIQRTQQEDSAVYLCASSPDTYTGELFFGEGSRLTVL.